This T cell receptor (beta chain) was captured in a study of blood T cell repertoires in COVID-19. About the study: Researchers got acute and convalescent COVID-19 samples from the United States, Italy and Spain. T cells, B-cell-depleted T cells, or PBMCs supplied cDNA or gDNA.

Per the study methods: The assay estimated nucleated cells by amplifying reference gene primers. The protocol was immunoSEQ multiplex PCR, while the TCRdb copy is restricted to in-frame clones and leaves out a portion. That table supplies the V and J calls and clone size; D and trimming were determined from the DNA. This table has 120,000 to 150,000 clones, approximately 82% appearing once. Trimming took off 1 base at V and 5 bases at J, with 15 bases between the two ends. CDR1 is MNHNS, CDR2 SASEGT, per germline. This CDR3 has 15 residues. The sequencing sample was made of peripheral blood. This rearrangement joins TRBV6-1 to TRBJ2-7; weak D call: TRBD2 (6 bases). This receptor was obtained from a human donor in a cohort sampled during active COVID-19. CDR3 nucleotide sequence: TGTGCCAGCAGTGAAGGTGTCGGGAGTCCCAACGAGCAGTACTTC. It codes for CASSEGVGSPNEQYF.